The source of this TCR beta chain is a study of blood T cell repertoires in COVID-19 (TCRdb year 2020). Some background on the complete study: Collaborator samples came from the United States, Italy and Spain and covered acute and convalescent phases of COVID-19. Where available, HLA class I and class II types were taken from metadata supplied by the sample provider and were not determined by assay-based typing. The repertoires were released in a freely available public database intended as a resource for research on the immune response to SARS-CoV-2. Nearly every sample came with metadata listing a de-identified subject ID, COVID-19 status, age in years and sex. The samples were drawn from the first 160 participants of the ongoing ImmuneRACE study and from some 1,300 subjects provided by 6 global collaborators. Subjects who had been exposed to COVID-19, were actively infected with it, or had recovered from it provided the deeply sampled blood TCRbeta repertoires that made up the dataset. The material from the prospective study consisted of cDNA or gDNA derived from T cells, B-cell-depleted T cells, or PBMCs.

This clone was found a few times. What antigen it recognizes has not been identified. Nothing much larger sits one base from this clone, and base qualities are not available. Whole blood was collected in K2EDTA tubes by collaborating institutions according to the institutions' own protocols. For TCRbeta analysis, collaborators shipped samples as frozen whole blood, isolated PBMCs, or DNA extracted from either of those sample types. Summary of the overall study and its limitations: The quantity of clinical and demographic metadata differed by source and by participant and was supplied without curation.

TCRbeta CDR3 regions were amplified from genomic DNA by means of the immunoSEQ Assay, a bias-controlled multiplex PCR. The original pipeline was this. The number of nucleated cells in each sample was estimated by amplification of reference gene primers within the assay. Sequence reads were collapsed and filtered to measure the absolute abundance of every unique TCRbeta CDR3 rearrangement. For each sample, productive Simpson clonality was calculated as the square root of Simpson's diversity index across productive rearrangements. Here the immuneACCESS table is served through TCRdb, limited to in-frame sequences with V and J called. Missing clones are a known gap in these copies; in checked studies unresolved V genes cover under half, and the rest lacks a known reason. V and J calls and clone size are those listed in that table; D and trimming were worked out from the DNA. In this sample the table shows some 280,000 clones, roughly 85% of which occur a single time. 3% of the sample is in the top ten clones.

V loses 1 base, J loses 5 bases, and the germline ends lie 12 bases apart. The CDR3 spans 14 residues, from the cysteine through the phenylalanine. Just the 42-base CDR3 DNA is kept, in frame starting at base 1. CDR1 and CDR2 are drawn from the germline V gene: LGHNA, YSLEER. The sequence was obtained from a woman between 25 and 40 years old with active or convalescent COVID-19. The sequenced sample consisted of peripheral blood. The chain was built from TRBV4-3 and TRBJ2-7, with TRBD1 tentatively as D gene (6 bases match). The CDR3 amino acid sequence is: CASSQAGAAHEQYF. The nucleotide sequence reads as follows: TGCGCCAGCAGCCAAGCAGGGGCGGCCCACGAGCAGTACTTC.